This T cell receptor beta chain was sequenced in a study of identical twins. Study outcomes and limitations: For cord blood, abundant beta clonotypes had fewer insertions, unlike memory repertoires, which showed none.

This clonotype occurred a few times. What it binds is not known. TCRdb re-called the 5' RACE reads with MiXCR, one entry per CDR3 protein. The sample contains around 530,000 distinct CDR3 sequences, around 15% of which appear only once. The same sample was also used in a study of yellow fever vaccine responses in identical twins.

Material for sequencing was CD4+ T cells sorted from blood. The sequence was obtained from a woman between 18 and 29 years old in good health.

This chain's CDR3 is CSVEYSRWANEQFF. The CDR3 coding sequence is TGCAGCGTTGAATATTCCAGGTGGGCCAATGAGCAGTTCTTC. The chain links TRBV29-1 to TRBJ2-1; D is unresolved. Germline CDR1 reads SQVTM; CDR2 reads ANQGSEA. The CDR3 consists of 14 residues. Trimming stripped 2 bases from V and 6 bases from J, with 14 bases between.